Listed below are T cell receptor beta chains from one sample, sequenced in a study of PD-1 blockade in classical Hodgkin lymphoma. The data were produced by immunoSEQ multiplex PCR, yet TCRdb's version contains in-frame clones alone and is incomplete. Here the sample spans about 39,000 clones, 85% to 90% being singletons. This material consisted of peripheral blood mononuclear cells (PBMCs), taken at baseline. The source is a human donor with classical Hodgkin lymphoma. The CDR3 runs from the conserved cysteine through the conserved F or W. A D gene is named only where the DNA matches it firmly. Clone size is given for some rows only: seen once, a few or many times, or a class if the clone is expanded.

CDR3aa: CSVERDYGYTF
CDR3nt: TGCAGCGTTGAAAGGGACTATGGCTACACCTTC
j_gene: TRBJ1-2
d_gene: -
abundance: -
v_gene: TRBV29-1

CDR3aa: CASSLIRGPYEQYF
CDR3nt: TGTGCCAGCAGTTTAATCAGGGGGCCCTACGAGCAGTACTTC
j_gene: TRBJ2-7
d_gene: TRBD1
abundance: -
v_gene: TRBV6-5

CDR3aa: CAISPGGGRETQYF
CDR3nt: TGTGCCATCAGTCCAGGCGGGGGCCGGGAGACCCAGTACTTC
j_gene: TRBJ2-5
d_gene: -
abundance: -
v_gene: TRBV10-3

CDR3aa: CASSLVGREQFF
CDR3nt: TGTGCCAGCAGCTTGGTGGGGCGTGAGCAGTTCTTC
j_gene: TRBJ2-1
d_gene: -
abundance: -
v_gene: TRBV5-6

CDR3aa: CASSWTGSGGELFF
CDR3nt: TGTGCCAGCAGTTGGACAGGGTCAGGCGGGGAGCTGTTTTTT
j_gene: TRBJ2-2
d_gene: TRBD1
abundance: -
v_gene: TRBV27

CDR3aa: CASSYSGGETQYF
CDR3nt: TGTGCCAGCAGTTACTCGGGGGGAGAGACCCAGTACTTC
j_gene: TRBJ2-5
d_gene: -
abundance: once
v_gene: TRBV6-6

CDR3aa: CASSILGADTQYF
CDR3nt: TGTGCCAGTAGTATTTTAGGGGCCGATACGCAGTATTTT
j_gene: TRBJ2-3
d_gene: -
abundance: -
v_gene: TRBV19

CDR3aa: CASSPARGRAYEQYF
CDR3nt: TGTGCCAGCAGTCCCGCCAGGGGAAGGGCCTACGAGCAGTACTTC
j_gene: TRBJ2-7
d_gene: -
abundance: -
v_gene: TRBV27

CDR3aa: CASRSGINEKLFF
CDR3nt: TGCGCCAGCAGATCAGGGATTAATGAAAAACTGTTTTTT
j_gene: TRBJ1-4
d_gene: -
abundance: -
v_gene: TRBV5-1

CDR3aa: CASSFGFRDTDTQYF
CDR3nt: TGTGCCAGCAGCTTTGGGTTCAGGGACACAGATACGCAGTATTTT
j_gene: TRBJ2-3
d_gene: -
abundance: -
v_gene: TRBV5-6

CDR3aa: CASSPHTTVSTDTQYF
CDR3nt: TGCGCCAGCAGCCCACATACGACAGTAAGCACAGATACGCAGTATTTT
j_gene: TRBJ2-3
d_gene: -
abundance: -
v_gene: TRBV4-3

CDR3aa: CASSMRGTSGSSYEQYF
CDR3nt: TGTGCCAGTAGTATGCGTGGGACTAGCGGAAGCTCCTACGAGCAGTACTTC
j_gene: TRBJ2-7
d_gene: TRBD2
abundance: few
v_gene: TRBV19

CDR3aa: CASSEYISRQLLETQYF
CDR3nt: TGTGCCAGCAGTGAATACATTTCGAGACAGCTGCTAGAGACCCAGTACTTC
j_gene: TRBJ2-5
d_gene: -
abundance: -
v_gene: TRBV25-1

CDR3aa: CASSPTGTSVSYNEQFF
CDR3nt: TGTGCCAGCTCACCCACCGGGACTAGCGTTTCCTACAATGAGCAGTTCTTC
j_gene: TRBJ2-1
d_gene: TRBD2
abundance: -
v_gene: TRBV18

CDR3aa: CAISDGGGKGNQPQHF
CDR3nt: TGTGCCATCAGTGATGGAGGGGGCAAGGGCAATCAGCCCCAGCATTTT
j_gene: TRBJ1-5
d_gene: TRBD1
abundance: -
v_gene: TRBV10-3

CDR3aa: CASRDGAYEQYF
CDR3nt: TGTGCCAGCAGAGACGGGGCCTACGAGCAGTACTTC
j_gene: TRBJ2-7
d_gene: -
abundance: -
v_gene: TRBV27

CDR3aa: CASRRGQGGTEAFF
CDR3nt: TGTGCCAGCAGAAGGGGACAGGGGGGCACTGAAGCTTTCTTT
j_gene: TRBJ1-1
d_gene: TRBD1
abundance: -
v_gene: TRBV25-1

CDR3aa: CASKSGLIGNSPLHF
CDR3nt: TGTGCCAGCAAGTCAGGGTTAATAGGCAATTCACCCCTCCACTTT
j_gene: TRBJ1-6
d_gene: -
abundance: -
v_gene: TRBV6-1

CDR3aa: CASSSSAGGYNEQFF
CDR3nt: TGTGCCAGCAGCTCTTCGGCAGGGGGCTACAATGAGCAGTTCTTC
j_gene: TRBJ2-1
d_gene: TRBD1
abundance: -
v_gene: TRBV7-6

CDR3aa: CASSQLGLGDSETQYF
CDR3nt: TGCGCCAGCAGCCAACTAGGGCTAGGGGATTCAGAGACCCAGTACTTC
j_gene: TRBJ2-5
d_gene: -
abundance: -
v_gene: TRBV4-1

CDR3aa: CASSPLRFQETQYF
CDR3nt: TGTGCCAGCTCACCATTGCGATTCCAAGAGACCCAGTACTTC
j_gene: TRBJ2-5
d_gene: -
abundance: -
v_gene: TRBV18

CDR3aa: CASSPSGGVWEQFF
CDR3nt: TGTGCCAGCAGCCCCTCGGGGGGGGTTTGGGAGCAGTTCTTC
j_gene: TRBJ2-1
d_gene: TRBD2
abundance: -
v_gene: TRBV11-1

CDR3aa: CASGSSGFPDTQYF
CDR3nt: TGTGCCAGCGGGTCTAGCGGTTTTCCAGATACGCAGTATTTT
j_gene: TRBJ2-3
d_gene: TRBD2
abundance: -
v_gene: TRBV9

CDR3aa: CASSLRWTSGGLNEQFF
CDR3nt: TGTGCCAGCAGCCTCCGATGGACTAGCGGGGGGCTCAATGAGCAGTTCTTC
j_gene: TRBJ2-1
d_gene: TRBD2
abundance: once
v_gene: TRBV28

CDR3aa: CASRVAGVTDTQYF
CDR3nt: TGTGCCAGCAGAGTAGCGGGCGTCACAGATACGCAGTATTTT
j_gene: TRBJ2-3
d_gene: TRBD2
abundance: -
v_gene: TRBV6-5

CDR3aa: CANRVAPWEAAETQYF
CDR3nt: TGCGCCAACAGGGTCGCCCCGTGGGAGGCCGCGGAGACCCAGTACTTC
j_gene: TRBJ2-5
d_gene: -
abundance: once
v_gene: TRBV5-1

CDR3aa: CASSQARTSGKNSYEQYF
CDR3nt: TGTGCCAGCAGCCAAGCTAGGACTAGCGGGAAGAACTCCTACGAGCAGTACTTC
j_gene: TRBJ2-7
d_gene: TRBD2
abundance: -
v_gene: TRBV4-2

CDR3aa: CAISEPPTGELFF
CDR3nt: TGTGCCATCAGTGAACCCCCAACCGGGGAGCTGTTTTTT
j_gene: TRBJ2-2
d_gene: -
abundance: -
v_gene: TRBV10-3

CDR3aa: CASSLEGHLGEQYF
CDR3nt: TGTGCCAGCAGCTTGGAAGGGCACCTCGGGGAGCAGTACTTC
j_gene: TRBJ2-7
d_gene: -
abundance: -
v_gene: TRBV5-4

CDR3aa: CASRVQGSGPQHF
CDR3nt: TGTGCCAGCAGAGTACAGGGGTCCGGGCCCCAGCATTTT
j_gene: TRBJ1-5
d_gene: TRBD1
abundance: -
v_gene: TRBV2

CDR3aa: CASSFPAASQETQYF
CDR3nt: TGTGCCAGCAGCTTCCCGGCAGCATCTCAAGAGACCCAGTACTTC
j_gene: TRBJ2-5
d_gene: -
abundance: -
v_gene: TRBV7-9

CDR3aa: CASSVRQGANTGELFF
CDR3nt: TGCGCCAGCAGCGTCCGACAGGGAGCGAACACCGGGGAGCTGTTTTTT
j_gene: TRBJ2-2
d_gene: TRBD1
abundance: -
v_gene: TRBV5-1

CDR3aa: CASSELEAAGNTIYF
CDR3nt: TGTGCCAGCAGTGAGTTAGAGGCAGCTGGAAACACCATATATTTT
j_gene: TRBJ1-3
d_gene: -
abundance: -
v_gene: TRBV6-1

CDR3aa: CASSEIQGTTPLHF
CDR3nt: TGTGCCAGCAGTGAAATCCAGGGTACAACGCCCCTCCACTTT
j_gene: TRBJ1-6
d_gene: -
abundance: few
v_gene: TRBV6-1

CDR3aa: CASSWGDTQYF
CDR3nt: TGTGCCAGCAGCTGGGGAGATACGCAGTATTTT
j_gene: TRBJ2-3
d_gene: -
abundance: once
v_gene: TRBV5-6

CDR3aa: CASSDSFWEQFF
CDR3nt: TGTGCCAGCAGTGACTCCTTCTGGGAGCAGTTCTTC
j_gene: TRBJ2-1
d_gene: -
abundance: -
v_gene: TRBV2

CDR3aa: CASSRGGEQYF
CDR3nt: TGTGCCAGCAGTCGAGGTGGCGAGCAGTACTTC
j_gene: TRBJ2-7
d_gene: -
abundance: -
v_gene: TRBV27

CDR3aa: CASSLARGNYGYTF
CDR3nt: TGTGCCAGCAGTTTAGCCAGGGGGAACTATGGCTACACCTTC
j_gene: TRBJ1-2
d_gene: TRBD1
abundance: -
v_gene: TRBV27

CDR3aa: CASSLRLQGSGYTF
CDR3nt: TGTGCCAGCAGCTTGAGGTTACAGGGGAGTGGCTACACCTTC
j_gene: TRBJ1-2
d_gene: TRBD1
abundance: -
v_gene: TRBV5-4

CDR3aa: CASSEAAGATYEQYF
CDR3nt: TGTGCCAGCAGTGAAGCGGCGGGGGCTACCTACGAGCAGTACTTC
j_gene: TRBJ2-7
d_gene: -
abundance: -
v_gene: TRBV6-1

CDR3aa: CAISPGTSGYEQYF
CDR3nt: TGTGCCATCAGTCCAGGGACTAGCGGTTACGAGCAGTACTTC
j_gene: TRBJ2-7
d_gene: TRBD2
abundance: -
v_gene: TRBV10-3

CDR3aa: CASSPGRSTTWGYTF
CDR3nt: TGTGCCAGCAGTCCCGGACGGTCTACTACCTGGGGCTACACCTTC
j_gene: TRBJ1-2
d_gene: -
abundance: -
v_gene: TRBV27

CDR3aa: CASSQAIGRLAINTQYF
CDR3nt: TGTGCCAGCAGCCAAGCGATAGGAAGGCTAGCGATAAATACGCAGTATTTT
j_gene: TRBJ2-3
d_gene: -
abundance: -
v_gene: TRBV14

CDR3aa: CASSRQGRTYGYTF
CDR3nt: TGTGCCAGCAGCCGACAAGGACGGACCTATGGCTACACCTTC
j_gene: TRBJ1-2
d_gene: -
abundance: -
v_gene: TRBV4-2